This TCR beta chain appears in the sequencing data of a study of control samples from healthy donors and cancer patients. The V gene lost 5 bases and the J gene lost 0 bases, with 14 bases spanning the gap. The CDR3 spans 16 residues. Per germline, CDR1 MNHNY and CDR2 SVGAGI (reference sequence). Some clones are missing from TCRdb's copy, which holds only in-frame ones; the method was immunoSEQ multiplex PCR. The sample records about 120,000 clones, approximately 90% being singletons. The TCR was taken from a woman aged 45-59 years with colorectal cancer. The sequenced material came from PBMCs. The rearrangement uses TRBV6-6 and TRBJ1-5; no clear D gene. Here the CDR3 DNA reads TGTGCCAGCAGTCACCCTCCAGGAAATAGCAATCAGCCCCAGCATTTT. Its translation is CASSHPPGNSNQPQHF.